This T cell receptor beta chain stems from a study of blood T cell repertoires in COVID-19. V gave up 1 base and J gave up 8 bases, with 9 bases separating them. CDR3 size: 13 residues. Looked up from germline, CDR1 is MNHEY and CDR2 is SMNVEV (reference sequence). Sequencing was performed with immunoSEQ multiplex PCR; in TCRdb, only in-frame clones are kept and a portion is missing. The sample shows some 120,000 clones, about three quarters of them seen only once. This clone was seen a handful of times. The sequence was obtained from a woman between 65 and 79 years old with acute or convalescent COVID-19. This chain joins TRBV27 and TRBJ2-1; possible D gene TRBD2, 5 bases. Sequenced input: peripheral blood. The CDR3 region is CASSLWESDEQFF. The CDR3 coding sequence is TGTGCCAGCAGTTTATGGGAGAGCGATGAGCAGTTCTTC.